A single sample is the source of the 9 T cell receptor beta chains below, sequenced in a study of cytomegalovirus exposure and HLA in healthy donors. PCR used 60 Vbeta primers and 13 Jbeta primers. The assay was immunoSEQ multiplex PCR, and TCRdb's table has in-frame clones only and misses some. The table shows 100,000 to 150,000 clones, with approximately 75% occurring only once. Sequenced input: PBMCs. The receptors shown here come from a woman in her forties or fifties in good health and CMV-seronegative.

This clone showed up just a few times. This chain links TRBV29-1 with TRBJ1-1; no reliable D call. The CDR3 consists of 13 residues. Trimming left V 6 bases short and J 1 base short, with 12 bases between. Germline V CDR1 and CDR2: SQVTM, ANQGSEA. The CDR3 nucleotides are TGCAGCGTAACGTCCGCGGGGAACACTGAAGCTTTCTTT. It translates to CSVTSAGNTEAFF.

This clone was observed a few times. The CDR3 nucleotides read TGTGCCAGTAGTATAGGCTTTGTGAGGGCCCCGAATCAGCCCCAGCATTTT. Amino acid sequence: CASSIGFVRAPNQPQHF. V is TRBV19 and J is TRBJ1-5; D unclear. This CDR3 comprises 17 residues. V was clipped by 1 base and J by 4 bases, with 17 bases between them. Germline V gives CDR1 LNHDA, CDR2 SQIVND (reference sequence).

This chain uses TRBV6-5 with TRBJ2-3, with TRBD2 as a possible D gene (5 bases). This CDR3 has 14 residues. Germline assignment: CDR1 MNHEY and CDR2 SVGAGI. V lost 4 bases and J 3 bases, leaving 11 bases between the germline ends. The CDR3 reads CASSWPAGTDTQYF. The CDR3 nucleotides read TGTGCCAGCAGTTGGCCGGCGGGTACAGATACGCAGTATTTT.

The genes are TRBV18 and TRBJ2-5; 7 nucleotides align to TRBD2. The CDR3 covers 14 residues. Germline V lookup: CDR1 KGHSH, CDR2 LQKENI. Trimming at V came to 5 bases and at J to 1 base, leaving 4 bases not matched to a gene. Here the CDR3 reads CASSASGAQETQYF. The DNA of the CDR3 is TGTGCCAGCTCAGCTAGCGGAGCCCAAGAGACCCAGTACTTC.

This clone occurred a few times. The J gene is TRBJ1-2, the V gene TRBV7-9; D call uncertain. V dropped 4 bases and J dropped 0 bases, with 12 bases sitting between them. The CDR3 spans 15 residues. CDR1 and CDR2 from the germline V gene are SEHNR and FQNEAQ (reference sequence). CDR3 region: CASSSRDGANYGYTF. DNA for the CDR3: TGTGCCAGCAGCTCTCGAGACGGAGCTAACTATGGCTACACCTTC.

The chain is built from TRBV28 and TRBJ1-5, with 7 bases fitting TRBD1. Germline CDR1 is MDHEN and CDR2 is SYDVKM. This CDR3 contains 17 residues. The J segment lost 0 bases and the V segment lost 3 bases, leaving 8 bases of the junction unmatched. CDR3 residues: CASSFRQGGYSNQPQHF. Here the CDR3 DNA reads TGTGCCAGCAGTTTCCGTCAGGGGGGATATAGCAATCAGCCCCAGCATTTT.

Concerning this clone itself: Germline and junction disagree at one end, which may indicate a read error. The chain links TRBV5-1 to TRBJ2-3; maybe TRBD2 (5 bases). Germline CDR1 SGHRS, CDR2 YFSETQ. The CDR3 has 14 amino acids. The CDR3 region is CASSLTSSTDTQYF. The CDR3 coding sequence is TGTGCCAGCAGCTTAACTAGTAGCACAGATACGCAGTATTTT.

The gene calls are TRBV28 and TRBJ2-1; 8 nucleotides line up with TRBD1. Looked up from germline, CDR1 is MDHEN and CDR2 is SYDVKM. The CDR3 covers 13 residues. V lost 8 bases and J lost 6; bases outside the gene matches: 6. The CDR3 coding sequence is TGTGCCAGCCTAAGGACAGGGTTCAATGAGCAGTTCTTC. Protein product: CASLRTGFNEQFF.

The J gene is TRBJ2-7, the V gene TRBV9; 9 positions match TRBD1. Germline lookup yields CDR1 SGDLS and CDR2 YYNGEE. The CDR3 runs to 14 residues. V gave up 3 bases and J gave up 5 bases; unmatched junction bases: 6. CDR3 loop: CASSAWTGADEQYF. Written as DNA, the CDR3 is TGTGCCAGCAGCGCCTGGACAGGGGCAGACGAGCAGTACTTC.